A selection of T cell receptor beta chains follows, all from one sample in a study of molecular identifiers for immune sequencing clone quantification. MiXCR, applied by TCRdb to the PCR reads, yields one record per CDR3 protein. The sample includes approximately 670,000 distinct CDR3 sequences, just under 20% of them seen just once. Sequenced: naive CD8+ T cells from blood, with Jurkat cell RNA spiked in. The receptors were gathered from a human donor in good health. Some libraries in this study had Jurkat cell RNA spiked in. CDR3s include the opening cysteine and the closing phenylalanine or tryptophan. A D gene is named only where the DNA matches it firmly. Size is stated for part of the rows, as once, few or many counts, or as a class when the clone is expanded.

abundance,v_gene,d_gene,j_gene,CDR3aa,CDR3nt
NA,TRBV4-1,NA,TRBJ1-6,CASSQGGVVGPNSPLHF,TGCGCCAGCAGCCAAGGGGGGGTTGTCGGCCCGAATTCACCCCTCCACTTT
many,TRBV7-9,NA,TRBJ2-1,CASTWPNYNEQFF,TGTGCCAGCACCTGGCCTAACTACAATGAGCAGTTCTTC
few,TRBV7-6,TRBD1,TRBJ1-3,CASSAPRDRGWHVSGNTIYF,TGTGCCAGCAGCGCCCCCCGGGACAGGGGGTGGCACGTTTCTGGAAACACCATATATTTT
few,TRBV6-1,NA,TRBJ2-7,CASRARGKDSYEQYF,TGTGCCAGCAGGGCCAGGGGAAAGGACTCCTACGAGCAGTACTTC
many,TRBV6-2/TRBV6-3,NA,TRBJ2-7,CASSPGQFHEQYF,TGTGCCAGCAGTCCCGGACAATTCCACGAGCAGTACTTC
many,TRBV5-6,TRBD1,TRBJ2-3,CASSLGRDSEYTDTQYF,TGTGCCAGCAGCTTGGGCCGGGACAGCGAATACACAGATACGCAGTATTTT
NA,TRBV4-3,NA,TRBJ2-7,CASSQWVTGAGGGEQCF,TGCGCCAGCAGCCAGTGGGTGACAGGGGCGGGAGGCGGAGAGCAGTGCTTC
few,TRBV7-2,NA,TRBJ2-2,CASSSEDGTGELFF,TGTGCCAGCAGCTCCGAGGACGGCACCGGGGAGCTGTTTTTT
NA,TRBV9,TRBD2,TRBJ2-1,CASYQFGGGPYNEQFF,TGTGCCAGCTATCAATTCGGCGGGGGGCCGTACAATGAGCAGTTCTTC
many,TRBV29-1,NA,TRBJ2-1,CSVEETAGDSWGEQFF,TGCAGCGTTGAAGAGACGGCAGGTGACTCGTGGGGTGAGCAGTTCTTC
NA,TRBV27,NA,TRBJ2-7,CASMGATYEQYF,TGTGCCAGCATGGGGGCGACCTACGAGCAGTACTTC
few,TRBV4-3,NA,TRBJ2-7,CASSRLRDGSYEQYF,TGCGCCAGCAGCCGTCTCCGGGACGGATCCTACGAGCAGTACTTC
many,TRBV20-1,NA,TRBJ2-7,CSARGGTPSYEQYF,TGCAGTGCTAGGGGCGGGACCCCCTCCTACGAGCAGTACTTC
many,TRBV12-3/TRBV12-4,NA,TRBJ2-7,CASSPTRGTEYF,TGTGCCAGCAGTCCCACCCGGGGGACAGAGTACTTC
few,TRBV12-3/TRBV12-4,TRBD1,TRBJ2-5,CASRLGEQGEETQYF,TGTGCCAGCAGGCTCGGAGAACAGGGGGAAGAGACCCAGTACTTC
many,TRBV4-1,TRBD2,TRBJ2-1,CASSRVGGRTYNEQFF,TGCGCCAGCAGCCGCGTGGGCGGGAGAACCTACAATGAGCAGTTCTTC
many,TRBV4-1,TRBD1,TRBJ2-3,CASSQDRGFVDTQYF,TGCGCCAGCAGCCAAGACAGGGGGTTCGTAGATACGCAGTATTTT
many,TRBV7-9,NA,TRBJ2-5,CASSSDVVTQYF,TGTGCCAGCAGCTCCGATGTAGTGACCCAGTACTTC
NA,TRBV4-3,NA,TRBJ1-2,CASSQVVGGWPDGYTF,TGCGCCAGCAGCCAAGTGGTGGGAGGGTGGCCCGACGGCTACACCTTC
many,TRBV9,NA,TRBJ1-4,CASSTGRGNEKLFF,TGTGCCAGCAGCACAGGACGGGGTAATGAAAAACTGTTTTTT
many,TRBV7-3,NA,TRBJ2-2,CASSFQGTGELFF,TGTGCCAGCAGCTTTCAAGGGACCGGGGAGCTGTTTTTT
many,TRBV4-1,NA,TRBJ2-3,CASSEPHTDTQYF,TGCGCCAGCAGCGAACCCCACACAGATACGCAGTATTTT
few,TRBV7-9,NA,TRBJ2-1,CASSFSEFSYNEQFF,TGTGCCAGCAGCTTTAGCGAATTTTCCTACAATGAGCAGTTCTTC
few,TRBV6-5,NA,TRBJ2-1,CASRVYSGSPNEQFF,TGTGCCAGCAGGGTATATTCCGGGAGTCCAAATGAGCAGTTCTTC
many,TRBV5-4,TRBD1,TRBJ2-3,CASSLLWKAGQGEADTQYF,TGTGCCAGCAGCTTGTTGTGGAAGGCGGGACAGGGGGAAGCAGATACGCAGTATTTT
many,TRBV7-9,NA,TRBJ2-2,CASSPSGRARPGELFF,TGTGCCAGCAGCCCCTCCGGTCGAGCGCGGCCCGGGGAGCTGTTTTTT
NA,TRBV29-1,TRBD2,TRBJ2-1,CSVEGLAGTRCNEQFF,TGCAGCGTTGAAGGACTAGCGGGAACCCGATGCAATGAGCAGTTCTTC
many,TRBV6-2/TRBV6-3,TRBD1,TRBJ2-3,CASSANLYQGAQPTDTQYF,TGTGCCAGCAGTGCGAATTTATACCAGGGGGCCCAACCCACAGATACGCAGTATTTT
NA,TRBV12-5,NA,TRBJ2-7,CASGLVPVTGSSYEQYF,TGTGCTAGTGGTTTGGTACCCGTGACAGGATCCTCCTACGAGCAGTACTTC
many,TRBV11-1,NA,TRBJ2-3,CASSLWVGMDTQYF,TGTGCCAGCAGCTTATGGGTAGGAATGGATACGCAGTATTTT
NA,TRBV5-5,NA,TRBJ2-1,CASSLLGLEQFF,TGTGCCAGCAGCTTGCTAGGTCTTGAGCAGTTCTTC
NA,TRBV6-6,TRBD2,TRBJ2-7,CASSYGELAGVTYEQYF,TGTGCCAGCAGCTACGGGGAACTAGCGGGGGTGACCTACGAGCAGTACTTC
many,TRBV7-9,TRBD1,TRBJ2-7,CASSPKTGETYEQYF,TGTGCCAGCAGCCCGAAGACAGGGGAAACCTACGAGCAGTACTTC
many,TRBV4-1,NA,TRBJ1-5,CASSQVIRADQPQHF,TGCGCCAGCAGCCAAGTTATAAGAGCAGATCAGCCCCAGCATTTT
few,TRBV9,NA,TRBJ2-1,CASSVDGYNEQFF,TGTGCCAGCAGCGTCGACGGATACAATGAGCAGTTCTTC
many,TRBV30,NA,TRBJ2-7,CAAHPGVSYEQYF,TGTGCCGCCCACCCGGGGGTCTCCTACGAGCAGTACTTC
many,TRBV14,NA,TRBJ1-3,CASSRDQIRSGNTIYF,TGTGCCAGCAGCCGAGACCAGATTCGCTCTGGAAACACCATATATTTT
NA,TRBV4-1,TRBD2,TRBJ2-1,CASSETSGGYNEQSF,TGCGCCAGCAGTGAGACTAGCGGGGGTTACAATGAGCAGTCCTTC
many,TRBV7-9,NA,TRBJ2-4,CASSWDLKKNIQYF,TGTGCCAGCAGCTGGGACCTGAAGAAAAACATTCAGTACTTC
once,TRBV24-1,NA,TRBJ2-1,CATSEGGPLNEQFF,TGTGCCACCAGTGAAGGGGGGCCCCTTAATGAGCAGTTCTTC